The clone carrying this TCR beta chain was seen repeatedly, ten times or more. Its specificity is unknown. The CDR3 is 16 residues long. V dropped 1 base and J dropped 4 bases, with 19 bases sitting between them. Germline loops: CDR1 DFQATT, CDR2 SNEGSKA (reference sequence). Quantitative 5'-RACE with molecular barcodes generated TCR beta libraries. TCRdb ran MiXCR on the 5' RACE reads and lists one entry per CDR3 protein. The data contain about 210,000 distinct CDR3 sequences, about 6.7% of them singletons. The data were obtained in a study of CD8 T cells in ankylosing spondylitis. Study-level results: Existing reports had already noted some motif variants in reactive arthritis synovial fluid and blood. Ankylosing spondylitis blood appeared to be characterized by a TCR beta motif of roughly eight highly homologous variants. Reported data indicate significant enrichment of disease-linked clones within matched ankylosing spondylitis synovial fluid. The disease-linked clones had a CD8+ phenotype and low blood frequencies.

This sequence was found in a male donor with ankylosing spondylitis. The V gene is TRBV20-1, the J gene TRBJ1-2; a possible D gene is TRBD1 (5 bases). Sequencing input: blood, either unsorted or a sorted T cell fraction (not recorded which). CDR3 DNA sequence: TGCAGTGCTAGAGGCCACTCGAGACAGACCGTCTATGGCTACACCTTC. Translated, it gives CSARGHSRQTVYGYTF.